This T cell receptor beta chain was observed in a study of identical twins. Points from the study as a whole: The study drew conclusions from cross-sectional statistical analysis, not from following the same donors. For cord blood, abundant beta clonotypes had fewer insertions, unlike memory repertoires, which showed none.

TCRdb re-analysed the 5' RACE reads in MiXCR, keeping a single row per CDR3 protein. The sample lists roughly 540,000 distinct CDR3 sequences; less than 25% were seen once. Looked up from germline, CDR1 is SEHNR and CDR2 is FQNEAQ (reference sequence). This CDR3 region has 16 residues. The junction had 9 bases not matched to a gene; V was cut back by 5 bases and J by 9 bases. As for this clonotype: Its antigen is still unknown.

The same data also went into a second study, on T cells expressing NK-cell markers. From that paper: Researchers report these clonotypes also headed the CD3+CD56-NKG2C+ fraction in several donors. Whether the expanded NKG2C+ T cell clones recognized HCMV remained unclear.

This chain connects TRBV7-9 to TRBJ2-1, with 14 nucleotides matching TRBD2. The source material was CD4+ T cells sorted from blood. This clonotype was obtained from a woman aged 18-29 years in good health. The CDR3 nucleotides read TGTGCCAGCAGCCCCGACGGGACTAGCGGGAGAGGTGAGCAGTTCTTC. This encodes CASSPDGTSGRGEQFF.